This T cell receptor (beta chain) was sequenced for a study of tumor and adjacent non-tumor tissue in lung cancer (dated by TCRdb to 2016 to 2018). Context from the whole study: Of the cohort, eleven to twelve patients had adenocarcinoma, 2 had squamous cell carcinoma and 1 had small cell lung cancer. Sequencing generated a total of some 130 million productive TCRbeta reads, averaging roughly 3.9 million reads per sample. TCRbeta CDR3 sequencing was performed on 25 to 35 paired specimens, with one tumor sample and one normal lung sample collected per patient. The 15 enrolled patients, of whom some 10 were men and 5 were women, were aged roughly 31 to 80 years and were diagnosed with TNM stage I to III disease. Using bulk TCRbeta repertoires from some 14 lung cancer patients, the study set lung tumor tissue side by side with matched distant non-tumor lung tissue. Summary of the overall study and its limitations: A significantly larger cumulative share of the repertoire was made up by the top 100 clones in normal lung than in tumor tissue. The sequencing platform is not named in the methods, and unique molecular identifiers are not mentioned. Because peripheral blood was not sequenced, the blood TCRbeta repertoires of the lung cancer patients in the study went unexamined. Tumor tissue showed significantly higher TCR diversity (inverse Simpson) than normal lung tissue, at roughly 390 vs 170 (P = 0.0075, Mann-Whitney U test). TCR diversity was significantly higher in younger patients, and greater tumor TCR diversity was associated with shorter overall survival and shorter disease-free survival. The cohort had only approximately 16 patients, and the authors noted that larger samples and more detailed clinical data are needed.

This clonotype has at least ten counts. Its antigen is not yet known. Base qualities are not at hand, and no much larger clone is one base apart. RNA was isolated from bulk unsorted tissue, and RNA quality was assessed with a NanoDrop ND-1000 and an Agilent 2100. The donors were newly diagnosed lung cancer patients admitted for thoracic surgery in China from August to November 2014 who had not received prior chemotherapy. The study excluded patients who had received radiotherapy or chemotherapy before or who had another cancer at the same time. Surgical tissue pieces of about 1-2.3 cm3 were preserved in RNAlater solution and were kept at -80 degrees C until use. The library was obtained by multiplex PCR. TCRdb shows the sequencer as Illumina HiSeq 2500. TCRbeta libraries were constructed through three rounds of nested PCR with primers (Table S4) according to protocols modified from ARM-PCR. Before sequencing, PCR products of 200-500 bp were excised from the gel and purified with the QIAquick gel extraction kit. Per the authors' processing: Trimmomatic was used to clean the reads, FLASH merged the cleaned reads into complete CDR3 sequences, and MiTCR assigned the sequences to V(D)J germline segments. VDJtools was used to compute clonal diversity as the inverse Simpson's index. A read counted as productive if the sequence was in-frame and lacked a premature stop codon. TCRdb cleaned the public reads at Q25 with fastp, built clones with MiXCR and kept in-frame beta chains. CDR3 protein duplicates are merged, each entry listing the most common genes and DNA. The V and J calls come from TCRdb's annotation, not from the publication. This sample comprises about 200,000 distinct CDR3 sequences, approximately 74% of them detected only once. Of the sample, 20% to 25% falls within the top ten clones.

From cysteine to phenylalanine, the CDR3 is 14 amino acids long. Only the CDR3 portion is preserved as DNA: 42 bases, with reading frame beginning at the first base. CDR1 LGHNA and CDR2 YSLEER are derived from the germline V gene. The V end gives up 2 bases and the J end 0 bases, leaving 1 base in the junction not matched to a gene. The sequence links TRBV4-3 to TRBJ2-7, with 7 central nucleotides matching TRBD1. The receptor was isolated from a man in his fifties or sixties with non-small cell lung cancer. Input material: lung tumor tissue. The bases are TGCGCCAGCAGCCAACGACAGGGCTCCTACGAGCAGTACTTC. The encoded protein is CASSQRQGSYEQYF.